The rows below give T cell receptor beta chains drawn from one sample of a study of T-cell reconstitution after alpha-beta-depleted transplantation in children. TCRdb re-called the PCR reads with MiXCR, one entry per CDR3 protein. Here the sample spans over 550,000 distinct CDR3 sequences, 8% to 11% being singletons. Sequenced here: PBMCs from the stem cell graft donor, sampled from the stem cell graft. The receptors shown here come from a human donor who donated a stem cell graft to a child with acute myeloid leukemia. Each CDR3 is given with its conserved first and last residue. Each record gives: D gene, clone size, J gene, V gene, CDR3 length, CDR3 protein, CDR3 DNA. A D gene is named only where the DNA matches it firmly. Not every row has a clone size; where given, it reads once, few, many or a size class.

NA | NA | TRBJ2-6 | TRBV12-3/TRBV12-4 | 14 | CASSLVQGANVLTF | TGTGCCAGCAGTTTAGTTCAGGGGGCCAACGTCCTGACTTTC
NA | NA | TRBJ2-3 | TRBV11-2 | 13 | CASSIGGKDTQYF | TGTGCCAGCAGTATAGGGGGGAAAGATACGCAGTATTTT
TRBD1 | many | TRBJ1-1 | TRBV11-2 | 14 | CASSPWTGNTEAFF | TGTGCCAGCAGCCCCTGGACAGGGAACACTGAAGCTTTCTTT
TRBD1 | many | TRBJ1-2 | TRBV12-3/TRBV12-4 | 17 | CASSLAGDRDRNYGYTF | TGTGCCAGCAGTTTAGCGGGGGACAGGGATCGAAACTATGGCTACACCTTC
NA | few | TRBJ2-5 | TRBV29-1 | 12 | CSVAGTQETQYF | TGCAGCGTTGCAGGGACCCAAGAGACCCAGTACTTC
NA | many | TRBJ1-5 | TRBV5-6 | 15 | CASSSTPSVNQPQHF | TGTGCCAGCAGCTCTACGCCCTCAGTGAATCAGCCCCAGCATTTT
TRBD1 | NA | TRBJ1-2 | TRBV12-3/TRBV12-4 | 17 | CASSLRGGDRDDYGYTF | TGTGCCAGCAGTTTAAGGGGAGGGGACAGAGATGACTATGGCTACACCTTC
NA | few | TRBJ1-1 | TRBV6-2/TRBV6-3 | 15 | CASSYKVLGADEAFF | TGTGCCAGCAGTTACAAAGTGTTGGGCGCGGATGAAGCTTTCTTT
NA | once | TRBJ1-4 | TRBV2 | 18 | CTSCLILRRGATNEKLFF | TGTACCAGCTGTTTAATACTTCGTCGGGGAGCAACTAATGAAAAACTGTTTTTT
NA | NA | TRBJ2-7 | TRBV7-8 | 14 | CASSLGRANYEQYF | TGTGCCAGCAGCTTAGGTCGGGCCAACTACGAGCAGTACTTC
NA | many | TRBJ2-1 | TRBV12-3/TRBV12-4 | 15 | CASRGGLPKSNEQFF | TGTGCCAGCAGGGGAGGACTCCCCAAGTCTAATGAGCAGTTCTTC
TRBD2 | many | TRBJ2-1 | TRBV5-1 | 18 | CASSPVPGLGASYNEQFF | TGCGCCAGCAGCCCTGTCCCGGGACTAGGGGCCTCCTACAATGAGCAGTTCTTC
TRBD1 | few | TRBJ2-3 | TRBV11-2 | 14 | CASSRDRGLDTQYF | TGTGCCAGCAGCCGGGACAGGGGGCTAGATACGCAGTATTTT
NA | few | TRBJ2-2 | TRBV5-1 | 16 | CASSLVLAANTGELFF | TGCGCCAGCAGCTTGGTATTAGCGGCGAACACCGGGGAGCTGTTTTTT
NA | NA | TRBJ2-3 | TRBV7-3 | 14 | CASSSQAGTDTQYF | TGTGCCAGCAGCTCACAGGCCGGTACAGATACGCAGTATTTT
NA | NA | TRBJ2-3 | TRBV4-3 | 18 | CASSQDLEWAGSTDTQYF | TGCGCCAGCAGCCAAGACCTCGAGTGGGCGGGTAGCACAGATACGCAGTATTTT
TRBD1 | few | TRBJ2-5 | TRBV5-1 | 15 | CASSLVGTGTETQYF | TGCGCCAGCAGCTTGGTCGGGACAGGGACAGAGACCCAGTACTTC
NA | NA | TRBJ2-7 | TRBV29-1 | 9 | CSTEEEQYF | TGCAGCACAGAGGAGGAGCAGTACTTC
NA | many | TRBJ2-2 | TRBV6-1 | 13 | CASSEPNTGELFF | TGTGCCAGCAGTGAACCTAACACCGGGGAGCTGTTTTTT
NA | few | TRBJ1-3 | TRBV30 | 11 | CAWVRGNTIYF | TGTGCCTGGGTTCGGGGAAACACCATATATTTT
NA | NA | TRBJ2-7 | TRBV18 | 15 | CASSPPSSANYEQYF | TGTGCCAGCTCACCACCGAGTAGCGCGAACTACGAGCAGTACTTC
NA | few | TRBJ2-3 | TRBV7-9 | 15 | CASSLGEARTDTQYF | TGTGCCAGCAGCTTAGGGGAGGCTCGCACAGATACGCAGTATTTT
NA | many | TRBJ1-1 | TRBV5-4 | 14 | CASSPGGLNTEAFF | TGTGCCAGCAGCCCCGGCGGACTGAACACTGAAGCTTTCTTT
TRBD1 | NA | TRBJ1-3 | TRBV12-3/TRBV12-4 | 15 | CASSFRDSSGNTIYF | TGTGCCAGCAGTTTTCGGGACAGCTCTGGAAACACCATATATTTT
NA | many | TRBJ2-2 | TRBV2 | 12 | CASRQGTGELFF | TGCGCCAGCAGGCAGGGTACCGGGGAGCTGTTTTTT
TRBD2 | NA | TRBJ2-1 | TRBV7-8 | 19 | CASSPRLAGGPRANNEQFF | TGTGCCAGCAGCCCTCGACTAGCGGGAGGGCCTAGGGCCAACAATGAGCAGTTCTTC
NA | NA | TRBJ1-1 | TRBV4-2 | 14 | CASSQEQKNTEAFF | TGTGCCAGCAGCCAAGAACAGAAAAACACTGAAGCTTTCTTT
TRBD1 | many | TRBJ2-7 | TRBV6-5 | 14 | CASRYGQASYEQYF | TGTGCCAGCAGGTACGGACAGGCCTCCTACGAGCAGTACTTC
NA | NA | TRBJ1-5 | TRBV27 | 15 | CASSRRGGGNQPQHF | TGTGCCAGCAGTCGGAGGGGGGGGGGAAATCAGCCCCAGCATTTT
NA | NA | TRBJ2-1 | TRBV28 | 18 | CASSPPPRRGSSYNEQFF | TGTGCCAGCAGTCCACCCCCCCGTCGGGGCAGCTCCTACAATGAGCAGTTCTTC
TRBD2 | NA | TRBJ2-7 | TRBV12-3/TRBV12-4 | 16 | CASSLVTSGISYEQYF | TGTGCCAGCAGTTTAGTCACTAGCGGGATCTCCTACGAGCAGTACTTC
NA | NA | TRBJ2-7 | TRBV29-1 | 13 | CSVCPTGSYEQYF | TGCAGCGTCTGCCCGACAGGTTCCTACGAGCAGTACTTC
NA | NA | TRBJ1-5 | TRBV6-2/TRBV6-3 | 17 | CASSWSSQGRPNQPQHF | TGTGCCAGCAGTTGGTCCTCGCAGGGGAGGCCCAATCAGCCCCAGCATTTT
NA | NA | TRBJ1-2 | TRBV11-2 | 12 | CASSFSNYGYTF | TGTGCCAGCAGCTTCAGCAACTATGGCTACACCTTC